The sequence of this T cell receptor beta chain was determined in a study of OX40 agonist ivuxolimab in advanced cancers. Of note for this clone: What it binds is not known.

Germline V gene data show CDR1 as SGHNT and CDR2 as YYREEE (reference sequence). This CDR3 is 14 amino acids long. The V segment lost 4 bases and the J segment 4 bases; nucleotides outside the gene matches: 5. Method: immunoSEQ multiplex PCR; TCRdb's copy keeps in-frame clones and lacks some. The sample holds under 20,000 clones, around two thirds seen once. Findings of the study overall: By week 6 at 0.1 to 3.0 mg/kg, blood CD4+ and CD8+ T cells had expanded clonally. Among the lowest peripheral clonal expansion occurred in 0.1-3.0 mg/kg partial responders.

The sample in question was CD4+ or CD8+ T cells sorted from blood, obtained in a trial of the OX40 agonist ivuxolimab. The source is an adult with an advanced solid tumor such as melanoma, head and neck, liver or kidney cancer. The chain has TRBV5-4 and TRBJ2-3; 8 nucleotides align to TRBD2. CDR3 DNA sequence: TGTGCCAGCAGCCCTGGACTAGCCCCAGATACGCAGTATTTT. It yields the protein CASSPGLAPDTQYF.